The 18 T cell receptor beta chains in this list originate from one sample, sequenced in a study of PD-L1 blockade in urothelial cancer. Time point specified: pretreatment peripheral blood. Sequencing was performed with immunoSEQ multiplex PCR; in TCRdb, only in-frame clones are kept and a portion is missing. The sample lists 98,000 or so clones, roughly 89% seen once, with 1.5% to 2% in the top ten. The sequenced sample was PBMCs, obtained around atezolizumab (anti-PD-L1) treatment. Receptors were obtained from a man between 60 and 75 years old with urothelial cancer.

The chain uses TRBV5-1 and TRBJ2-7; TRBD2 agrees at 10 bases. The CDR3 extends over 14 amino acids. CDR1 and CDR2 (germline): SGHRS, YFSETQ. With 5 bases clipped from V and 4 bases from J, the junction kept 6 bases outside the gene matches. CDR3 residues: CASSQASGSYEQYF. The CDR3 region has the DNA TGCGCCAGCAGTCAGGCTAGCGGGAGTTACGAGCAGTACTTC.

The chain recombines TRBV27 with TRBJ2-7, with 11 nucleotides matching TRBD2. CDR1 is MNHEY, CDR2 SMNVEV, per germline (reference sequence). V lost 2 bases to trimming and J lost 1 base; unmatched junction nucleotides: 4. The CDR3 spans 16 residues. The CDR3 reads CASSLASGGPSYEQYF. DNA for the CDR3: TGTGCCAGCAGTTTAGCTAGCGGGGGGCCTTCCTACGAGCAGTACTTC.

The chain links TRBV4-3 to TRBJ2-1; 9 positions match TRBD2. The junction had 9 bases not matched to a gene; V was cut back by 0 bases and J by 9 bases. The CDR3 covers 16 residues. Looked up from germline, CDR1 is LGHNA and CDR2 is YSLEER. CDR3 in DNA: TGCGCCAGCAGCCAAGACTTCACTAGCGGGTTAGGTGAGCAGTTCTTC. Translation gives CASSQDFTSGLGEQFF.

The CDR3 DNA reads TGCGCCAGCAGCTTGGGGTTGGTGAGCACTGAAGCTTTCTTT. It encodes CASSLGLVSTEAFF. The chain combines TRBV5-1 with TRBJ1-1, with D uncertain. Germline V lookup: CDR1 SGHRS, CDR2 YFSETQ. Trimming pared 0 bases from V and 4 bases from J, leaving 10 bases between. The CDR3 loop spans 14 amino acids.

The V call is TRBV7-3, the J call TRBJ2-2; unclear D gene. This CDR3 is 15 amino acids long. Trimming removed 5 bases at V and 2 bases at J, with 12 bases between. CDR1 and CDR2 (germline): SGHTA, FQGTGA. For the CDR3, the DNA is TGTGCCAGCAGCCCCAGACTTGTTAACACCGGGGAGCTGTTTTTT. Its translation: CASSPRLVNTGELFF.

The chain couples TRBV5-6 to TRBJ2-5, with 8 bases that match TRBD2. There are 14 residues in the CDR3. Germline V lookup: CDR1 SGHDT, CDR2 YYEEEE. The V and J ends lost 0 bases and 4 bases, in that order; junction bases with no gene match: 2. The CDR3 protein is CASSLDRGGETQYF. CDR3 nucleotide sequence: TGTGCCAGCAGCTTGGACCGGGGGGGAGAGACCCAGTACTTC.

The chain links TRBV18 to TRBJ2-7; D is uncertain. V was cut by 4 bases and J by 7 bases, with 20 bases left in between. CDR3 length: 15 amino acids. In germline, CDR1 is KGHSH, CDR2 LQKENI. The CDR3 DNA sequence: TGTGCCAGCTCACTTGCCCGAATAGGAACGCGGGAGCAGTACTTC. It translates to CASSLARIGTREQYF.

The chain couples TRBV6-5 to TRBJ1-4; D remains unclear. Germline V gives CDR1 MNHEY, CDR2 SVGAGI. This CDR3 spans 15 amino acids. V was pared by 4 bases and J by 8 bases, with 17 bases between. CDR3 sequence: CASSWGTGIKEKLFF. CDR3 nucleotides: TGTGCCAGCAGTTGGGGAACCGGGATCAAGGAAAAACTGTTTTTT.

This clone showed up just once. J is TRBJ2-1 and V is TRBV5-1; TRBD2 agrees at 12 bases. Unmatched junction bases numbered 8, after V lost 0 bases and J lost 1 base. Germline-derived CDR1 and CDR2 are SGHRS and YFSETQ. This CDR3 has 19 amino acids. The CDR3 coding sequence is TGCGCCAGCAGCTTGGCCGCTAGCGGGGGGGCCTCTTCCTACAATGAGCAGTTCTTC. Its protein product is CASSLAASGGASSYNEQFF.

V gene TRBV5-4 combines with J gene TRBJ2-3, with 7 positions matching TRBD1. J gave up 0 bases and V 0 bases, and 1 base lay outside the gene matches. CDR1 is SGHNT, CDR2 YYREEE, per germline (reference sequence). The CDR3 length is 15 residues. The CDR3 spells CASSLGDSSTDTQYF. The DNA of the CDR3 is TGTGCCAGCAGCTTGGGGGACAGCAGCACAGATACGCAGTATTTT.

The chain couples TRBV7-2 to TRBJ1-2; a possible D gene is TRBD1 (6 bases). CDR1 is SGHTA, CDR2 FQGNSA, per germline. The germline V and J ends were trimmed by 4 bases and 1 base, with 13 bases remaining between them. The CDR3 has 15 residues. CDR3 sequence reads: CASSSPGADNYGYTF. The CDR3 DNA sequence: TGTGCCAGCAGCTCCCCAGGGGCGGATAACTATGGCTACACCTTC.

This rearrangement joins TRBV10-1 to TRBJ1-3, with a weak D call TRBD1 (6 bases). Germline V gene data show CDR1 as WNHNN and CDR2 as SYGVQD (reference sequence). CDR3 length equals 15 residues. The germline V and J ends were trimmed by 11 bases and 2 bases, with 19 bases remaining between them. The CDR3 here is CAPSPMRTAGNTIYF. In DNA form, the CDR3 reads TGCGCCCCGTCCCCCATGCGGACAGCTGGAAACACCATATATTTT.

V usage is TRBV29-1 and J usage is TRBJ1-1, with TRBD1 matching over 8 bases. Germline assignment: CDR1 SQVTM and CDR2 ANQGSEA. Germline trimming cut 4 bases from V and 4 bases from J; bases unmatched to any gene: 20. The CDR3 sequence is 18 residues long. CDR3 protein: CSVVDLPPRQGFSTEAFF. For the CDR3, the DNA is TGCAGCGTTGTGGACCTACCACCGCGACAGGGGTTTTCCACTGAAGCTTTCTTT.

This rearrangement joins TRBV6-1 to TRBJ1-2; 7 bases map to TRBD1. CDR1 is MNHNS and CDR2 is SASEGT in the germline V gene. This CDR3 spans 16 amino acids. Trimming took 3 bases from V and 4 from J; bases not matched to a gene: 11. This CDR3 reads CASSDPRQGWVYGYTF. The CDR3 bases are TGTGCCAGCAGTGACCCCAGACAGGGTTGGGTCTATGGCTACACCTTC.

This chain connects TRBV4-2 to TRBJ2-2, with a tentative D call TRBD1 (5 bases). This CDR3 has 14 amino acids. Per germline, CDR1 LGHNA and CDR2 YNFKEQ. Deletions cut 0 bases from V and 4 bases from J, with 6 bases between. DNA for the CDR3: TGTGCCAGCAGCCAAGAAGACAGCACCGGGGAGCTGTTTTTT. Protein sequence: CASSQEDSTGELFF.

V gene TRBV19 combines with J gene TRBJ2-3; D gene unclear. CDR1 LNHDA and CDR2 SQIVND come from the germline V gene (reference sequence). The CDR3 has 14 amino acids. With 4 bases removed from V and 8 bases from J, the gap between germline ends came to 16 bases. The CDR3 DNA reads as TGTGCCAGTAGTACAGACCAGGCCATCGTTACGCAGTATTTT. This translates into CASSTDQAIVTQYF.

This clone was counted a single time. The CDR3 here is CASSVQQGDYGYTF. The CDR3 nucleotides are TGTGCCAGCAGTGTACAGCAGGGGGACTATGGCTACACCTTC. The chain uses TRBV28 and TRBJ1-2; 7 nucleotides align to TRBD1. Germline values: CDR1 MDHEN, CDR2 SYDVKM. This CDR3 has 14 amino acids. V gave up 5 bases and J gave up 3 bases; unmatched junction bases: 6.

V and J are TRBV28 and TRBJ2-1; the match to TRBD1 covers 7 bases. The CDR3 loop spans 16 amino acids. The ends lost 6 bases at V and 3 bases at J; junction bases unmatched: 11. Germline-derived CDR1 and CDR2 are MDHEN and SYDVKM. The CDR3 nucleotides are TGTGCCAGCAGGCCCCTAGACAGGGCCATCTACAATGAGCAGTTCTTC. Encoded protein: CASRPLDRAIYNEQFF.